The 8 T cell receptor beta chains in this list originate from one sample, sequenced in a study of tumor-infiltrating lymphocytes in primary liver carcinoma. The researchers obtained blood RNA from unsorted whole blood and also extracted germline DNA. Total RNA (roughly 530 ng) served as template for TCR beta cDNA synthesis primed by a constant-region primer. Sequencing libraries for TCR beta derived from three nested multiplex PCR rounds that used slightly modified ARM-PCR. The first two PCR rounds used TRBV1-TRBV30 primers with a Cbeta primer, approximately 10 cycles each. TCRdb re-derived calls from the multiplex PCR reads in MiXCR, one entry per CDR3 protein. The sample contains 300,000 to 400,000 distinct CDR3 sequences, 65% of which appear only once. The sequencing input was peripheral blood. The receptors were sampled from a man aged 35 to 55 with primary liver carcinoma and hepatitis B virus infection.

This clonotype has a count of ten or more. The chain couples TRBV6-6 to TRBJ2-6, with D uncertain. The CDR3 length is 11 residues. V was clipped by 9 bases and J by 4 bases, with 4 bases between them. Looked up from germline, CDR1 is MNHNY and CDR2 is SVGAGI (reference sequence). This chain's CDR3 is CASRGANVLTF. The DNA for the CDR3 is TGTGCCAGTCGGGGGGCCAACGTCCTGACTTTC.

This clonotype was seen repeatedly, ten times or more. V gene TRBV4-3 combines with J gene TRBJ2-3; the match to TRBD1 covers 7 bases. The CDR3 is 15 amino acids. The germline V gene has CDR1 LGHNA and CDR2 YSLEER. The V segment lost 0 bases and the J segment 2 bases; nucleotides outside the gene matches: 2. The CDR3 sequence: CASSQEGTATDTQYF. The CDR3 DNA is TGCGCCAGCAGCCAAGAGGGGACAGCCACAGATACGCAGTATTTT.

Regarding this clonotype: The conserved closing phenylalanine or tryptophan is absent in this CDR3, likely reflecting a read error. The genes are TRBV28 and TRBJ1-5; D unclear. The V and J ends lost 8 bases and 9 bases respectively, with 11 bases between them. Germline values: CDR1 MDHEN, CDR2 SYDVKM. The CDR3 has 11 amino acids. DNA of the CDR3: TGTGCCAGCGACTCTGGCGGGCCCCAGCATCTT. Amino acid sequence: CASDSGGPQHL.

This rearrangement joins TRBV11-2 to TRBJ2-5; perhaps TRBD2 as D (5 bases). CDR1 and CDR2 (germline): SGHAT, FQNNGV. Trimming stripped 5 bases from V and 12 bases from J, with 19 bases between. This CDR3 is built from 13 residues. CDR3 residues: CASSQSSLETKYF. The DNA for the CDR3 is TGTGCCAGCAGCCAGTCGTCTCTAGAGACTAAGTACTTC. The entire variable domain, with the rest obtained from reference TRBV11-2 and TRBJ2-5, is as follows: EAGVAQSPRYKIIEKRQSVAFWCNPISGHATLYWYQQILGQGPKLLIQFQNNGVVDDSQLPKDRFSAERLKGVDSTLKIQPAKLEDSAVYLCASSQSSLETKYFGPGTRLLVL.

In the case of this clonotype: An end of the junction differs from the germline gene, which may be a read error. Written as DNA, the CDR3 is TGTACCAGCAGTTTAACAACAGGGAGGGAGACCCAGTACTTC. Protein sequence: CTSSLTTGRETQYF. V and J are TRBV28 and TRBJ2-5; D tentatively reads TRBD1 or TRBD2 (6 bases each). The CDR3 has 14 amino acids. Germline loops: CDR1 MDHEN, CDR2 SYDVKM.

Worth noting for this clonotype: This CDR3 is missing its conserved last phenylalanine or tryptophan, likely due to a read error. The chain carries TRBV11-3 and TRBJ2-1; D remains ambiguous. The CDR3 totals 13 residues. Germline V gene sequence: CDR1 SGHNT, CDR2 YENEEA. V was clipped by 5 bases and J by 7 bases, with 12 bases between them. The CDR3 spells CASSPERWNEQFI. The CDR3 nucleotides are TGTGCCAGCAGCCCGGAGAGATGGAATGAGCAGTTCATC.

Details on this clonotype: One end of the junction fails to match germline, which may point to a read error. The chain has TRBV7-9 and TRBJ2-7, with 12 positions matching TRBD2. CDR1 is SEHNR and CDR2 is FQNEAQ in the germline V gene (reference sequence). The CDR3 is 17 amino acids. In nucleotides, the CDR3 is TGTGCCAGCAGCCCCCCGGGACTAGCGGGCCCCAGAAACGAGCAGTATTTC. As protein: CASSPPGLAGPRNEQYF.

Concerning this clonotype: A read error may be the cause here, since a much bigger clone is one base away. This sequence joins TRBV29-1 and TRBJ2-7, with 7 bases fitting TRBD1. Per germline, CDR1 SQVTM and CDR2 ANQGSEA. The CDR3 covers 14 residues. DNA for the CDR3: TGCAGAGTTGAAGACAGGGTGAACTCCTACGAGCAGTACTTC. Its protein product is CRVEDRVNSYEQYF.